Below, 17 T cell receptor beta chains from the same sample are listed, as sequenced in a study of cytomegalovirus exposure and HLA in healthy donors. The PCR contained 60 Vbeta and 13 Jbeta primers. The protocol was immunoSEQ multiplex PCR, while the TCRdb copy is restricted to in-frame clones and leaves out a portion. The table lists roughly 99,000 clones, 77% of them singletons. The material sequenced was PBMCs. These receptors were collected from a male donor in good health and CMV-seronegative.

The DNA for the CDR3 is TGTGCCAGCAGCTTAGTCGGGGAGCAGTACTTC. Protein: CASSLVGEQYF. This chain joins TRBV7-9 and TRBJ2-5; perhaps TRBD2 as D (5 bases). Deletions cut 1 base from V and 11 bases from J, with 8 bases between. This CDR3 spans 11 amino acids. In germline, CDR1 is SEHNR, CDR2 FQNEAQ (reference sequence).

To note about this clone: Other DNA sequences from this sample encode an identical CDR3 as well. The CDR3 coding sequence is TGTGCCAGCAGCCCTGGACAGGGGTCCTACGAGCAGTACTTC. It encodes CASSPGQGSYEQYF. The chain is built from TRBV5-4 and TRBJ2-7, with TRBD1 matching 9 bases. Losses at the gene ends were 4 bases for V and 1 base for J; bases not matched to a gene: 3. The CDR3 consists of 14 residues. CDR1 is SGHNT, CDR2 YYREEE, per germline (reference sequence).

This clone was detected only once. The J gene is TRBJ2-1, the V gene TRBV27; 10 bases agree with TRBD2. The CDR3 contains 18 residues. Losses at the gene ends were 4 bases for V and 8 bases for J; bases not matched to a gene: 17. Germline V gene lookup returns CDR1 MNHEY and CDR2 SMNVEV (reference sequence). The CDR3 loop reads CASSSLAGVGWGDDEQFF. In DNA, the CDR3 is TGTGCCAGCAGTTCCCTAGCGGGAGTTGGATGGGGAGATGATGAGCAGTTCTTC.

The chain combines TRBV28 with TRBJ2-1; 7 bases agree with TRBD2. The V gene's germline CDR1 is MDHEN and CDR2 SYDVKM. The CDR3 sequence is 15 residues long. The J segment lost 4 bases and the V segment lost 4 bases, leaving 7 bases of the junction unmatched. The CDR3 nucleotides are TGTGCCAGCAGTTCTAGCGGCTCATCTTACAATGAGCAGTTCTTC. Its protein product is CASSSSGSSYNEQFF.

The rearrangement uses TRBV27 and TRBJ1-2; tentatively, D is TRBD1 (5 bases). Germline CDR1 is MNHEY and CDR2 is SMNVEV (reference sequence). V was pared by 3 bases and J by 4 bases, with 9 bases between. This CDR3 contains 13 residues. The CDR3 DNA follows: TGTGCCAGCAGTTTTCAGGGCGGCTATGGCTACACCTTC. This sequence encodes CASSFQGGYGYTF.

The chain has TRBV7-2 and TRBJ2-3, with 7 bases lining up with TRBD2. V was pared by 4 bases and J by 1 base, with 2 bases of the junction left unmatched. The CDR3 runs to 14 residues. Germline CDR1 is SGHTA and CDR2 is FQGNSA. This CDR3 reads CASSSGLRTDTQYF. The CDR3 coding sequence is TGTGCCAGCAGCTCGGGACTACGCACAGATACGCAGTATTTT.

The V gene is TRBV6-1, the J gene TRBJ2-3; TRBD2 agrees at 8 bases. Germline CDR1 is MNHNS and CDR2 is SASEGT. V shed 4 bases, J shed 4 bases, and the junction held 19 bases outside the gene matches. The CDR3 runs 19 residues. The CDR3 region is CASSVNLVSGGGGADTQYF. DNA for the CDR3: TGTGCCAGCAGTGTTAATTTGGTTTCCGGGGGGGGAGGCGCAGATACGCAGTATTTT.

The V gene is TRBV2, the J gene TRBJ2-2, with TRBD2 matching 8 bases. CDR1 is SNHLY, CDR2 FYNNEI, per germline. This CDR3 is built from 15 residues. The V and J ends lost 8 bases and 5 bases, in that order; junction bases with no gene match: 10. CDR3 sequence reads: CASSERGRGTGELFF. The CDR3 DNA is TGTGCCAGCTCGGAGCGGGGGCGCGGGACCGGGGAGCTGTTTTTT.

CDR3 sequence: CASSLRGHGGTNSYNEQFF. CDR3 DNA sequence: TGTGCCAGCAGCCTGCGGGGGCACGGCGGGACTAACTCCTACAATGAGCAGTTCTTC. V usage is TRBV7-2 and J usage is TRBJ2-1; perhaps TRBD2 as D (7 bases). Trimming stripped 5 bases from V and 0 bases from J, with 23 bases between. CDR3 length equals 19 residues. CDR1 is SGHTA, CDR2 FQGNSA, per germline.

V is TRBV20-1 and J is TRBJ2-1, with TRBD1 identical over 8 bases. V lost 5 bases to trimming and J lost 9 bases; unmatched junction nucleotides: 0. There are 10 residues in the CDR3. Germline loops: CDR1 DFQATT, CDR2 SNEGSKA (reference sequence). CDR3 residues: CSADRGEQFF. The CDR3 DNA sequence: TGCAGTGCTGACAGGGGTGAGCAGTTCTTC.

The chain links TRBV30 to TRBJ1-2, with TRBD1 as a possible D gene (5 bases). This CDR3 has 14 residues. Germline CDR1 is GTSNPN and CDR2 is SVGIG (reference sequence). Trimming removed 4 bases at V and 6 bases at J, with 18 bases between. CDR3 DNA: TGTGCCTGGAATCGCGACGGGACTCTGGATGGCTACACCTTC. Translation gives CAWNRDGTLDGYTF.

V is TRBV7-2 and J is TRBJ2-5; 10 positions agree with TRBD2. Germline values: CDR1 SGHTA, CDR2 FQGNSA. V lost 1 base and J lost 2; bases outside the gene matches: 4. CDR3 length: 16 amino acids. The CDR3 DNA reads TGTGCCAGCAGCTTAGGAGTAGCGGGAGGACAAGAGACCCAGTACTTC. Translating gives CASSLGVAGGQETQYF.

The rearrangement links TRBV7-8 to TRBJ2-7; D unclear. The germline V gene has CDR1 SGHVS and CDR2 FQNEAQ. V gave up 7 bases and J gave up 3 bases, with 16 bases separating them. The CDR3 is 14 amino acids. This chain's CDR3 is CASTLTRSGYEQYF. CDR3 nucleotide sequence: TGTGCCAGCACCCTTACCCGTAGTGGCTACGAGCAGTACTTC.

The CDR3 nucleotides read TGCGCCAGCAGCTTCACTAGCGGACCTTACGAGCAGTACTTC. It codes for CASSFTSGPYEQYF. V gene TRBV5-1 combines with J gene TRBJ2-7; TRBD2 matches 8 bases. V was clipped by 2 bases and J by 4 bases; unmatched bases: 5. The CDR3 has 14 residues. Germline CDR1 is SGHRS and CDR2 is YFSETQ.

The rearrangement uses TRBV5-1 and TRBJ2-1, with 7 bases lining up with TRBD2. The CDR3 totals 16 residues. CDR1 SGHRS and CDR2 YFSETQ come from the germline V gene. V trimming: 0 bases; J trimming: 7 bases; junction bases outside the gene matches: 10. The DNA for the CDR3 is TGCGCCAGCAGCTTGGTGAGTGGGAGGGCCGGGAATGAGCAGTTCTTC. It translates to CASSLVSGRAGNEQFF.

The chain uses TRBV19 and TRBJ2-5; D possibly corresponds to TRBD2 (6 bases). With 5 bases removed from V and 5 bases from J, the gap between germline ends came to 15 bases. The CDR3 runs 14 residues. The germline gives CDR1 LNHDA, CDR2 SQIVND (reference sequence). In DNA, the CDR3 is TGTGCCAGTAGTTCGGGACTCGGGGTGGAGACCCAGTACTTC. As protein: CASSSGLGVETQYF.

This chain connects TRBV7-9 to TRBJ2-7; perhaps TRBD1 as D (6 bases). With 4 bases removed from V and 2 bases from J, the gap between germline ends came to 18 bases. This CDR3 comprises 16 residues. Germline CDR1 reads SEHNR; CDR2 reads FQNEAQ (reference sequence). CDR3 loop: CASSSTRDITTYEQYV. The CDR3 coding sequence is TGTGCCAGCAGCTCCACCCGGGACATCACTACCTACGAGCAGTACGTC.